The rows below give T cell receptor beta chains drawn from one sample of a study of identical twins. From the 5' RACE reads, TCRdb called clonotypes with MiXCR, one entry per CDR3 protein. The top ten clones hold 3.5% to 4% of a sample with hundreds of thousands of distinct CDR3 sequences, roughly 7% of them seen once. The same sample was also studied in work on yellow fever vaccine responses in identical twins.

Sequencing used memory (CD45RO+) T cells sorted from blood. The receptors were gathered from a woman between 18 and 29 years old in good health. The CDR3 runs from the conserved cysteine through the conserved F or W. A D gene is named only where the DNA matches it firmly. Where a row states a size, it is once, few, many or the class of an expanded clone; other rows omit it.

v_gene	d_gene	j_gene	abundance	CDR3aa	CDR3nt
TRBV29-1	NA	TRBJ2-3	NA	CRTPWYRAPDTQYF	TGCAGGACCCCGTGGTACAGGGCCCCAGATACGCAGTATTTT
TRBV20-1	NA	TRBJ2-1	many	CSARGGGNEQFF	TGCAGTGCTAGGGGGGGCGGGAATGAGCAGTTCTTC
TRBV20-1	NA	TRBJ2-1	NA	CSARDPAGRGNNEQFF	TGCAGTGCTAGAGATCCGGCGGGACGAGGAAACAATGAGCAGTTCTTC
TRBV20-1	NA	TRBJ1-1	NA	CRVIPVDHALNTEAFF	TGCAGAGTCATACCGGTCGACCACGCATTGAACACTGAAGCTTTCTTT
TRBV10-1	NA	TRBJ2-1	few	CASSLGARLFF	TGCGCCAGCAGTTTAGGGGCCCGTCTGTTCTTC
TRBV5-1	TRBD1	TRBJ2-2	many	CASSPGQGIQTGELFF	TGCGCCAGCAGCCCCGGACAGGGTATTCAAACCGGGGAGCTGTTTTTT
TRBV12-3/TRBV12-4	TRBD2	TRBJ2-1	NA	CASSPRLAGGHEQFF	TGTGCCAGCAGTCCAAGACTAGCGGGAGGCCATGAGCAGTTCTTC
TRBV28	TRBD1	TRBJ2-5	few	CASSPRGQEQETQYF	TGTGCCAGCAGTCCCCGGGGACAGGAGCAAGAGACCCAGTACTTC
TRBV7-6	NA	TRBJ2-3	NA	CASSFPSRSRDSTDTQYF	TGTGCCAGCAGCTTTCCCTCCCGCAGCCGGGACAGCACAGATACGCAGTATTTT
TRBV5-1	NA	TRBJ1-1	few	CASSGTPEAFF	TGCGCCAGCAGCGGGACACCTGAAGCTTTCTTT
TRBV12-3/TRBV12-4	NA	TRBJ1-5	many	CASRPEGNQPQHF	TGTGCCAGCAGGCCGGAAGGGAATCAGCCCCAGCATTTT
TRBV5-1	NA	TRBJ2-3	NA	CASSGTGPTDTQYF	TGCGCCAGCAGCGGAACAGGGCCCACAGATACGCAGTATTTT
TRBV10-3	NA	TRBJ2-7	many	CAISDKGNYEQYF	TGTGCCATCAGTGATAAGGGGAACTACGAGCAGTACTTC
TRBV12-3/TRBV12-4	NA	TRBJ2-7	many	CASRNDRSYEQYF	TGTGCCAGCAGGAATGACAGGTCCTACGAGCAGTACTTC
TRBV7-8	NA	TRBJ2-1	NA	CASRLAFEQFF	TGTGCCAGCAGACTAGCATTTGAGCAGTTCTTC
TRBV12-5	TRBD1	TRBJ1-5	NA	CASGYGQVNQPQHF	TGTGCTAGTGGCTACGGACAGGTCAATCAGCCCCAGCATTTT
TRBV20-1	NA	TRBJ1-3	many	CSARDPLLSGNTIYF	TGCAGTGCTAGAGATCCACTCCTCTCTGGAAACACCATATATTTT
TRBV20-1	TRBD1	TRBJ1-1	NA	CSARSDRGDTEAFF	TGCAGTGCTAGATCTGACAGGGGGGACACTGAAGCTTTCTTT
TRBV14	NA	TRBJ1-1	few	CASSTERLGRTFF	TGTGCCAGCAGCACTGAGAGGCTAGGGAGGACTTTCTTT
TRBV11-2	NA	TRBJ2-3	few	CASRHPGRGSTDTQYF	TGTGCCAGCAGACACCCGGGGCGGGGTAGCACAGATACGCAGTATTTT
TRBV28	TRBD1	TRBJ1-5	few	CASSSPGQGSNQPQHF	TGTGCCAGCAGTTCACCGGGACAGGGATCGAATCAGCCCCAGCATTTT
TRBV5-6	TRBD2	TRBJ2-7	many	CASSPLAGGFEQYF	TGTGCCAGCAGCCCACTAGCGGGAGGGTTTGAGCAGTACTTC
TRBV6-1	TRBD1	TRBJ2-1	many	CASTERTGGNEQFF	TGTGCCAGCACCGAGCGGACAGGGGGTAATGAGCAGTTCTTC
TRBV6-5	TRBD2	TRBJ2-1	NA	CASSYSSGSGRYEQFF	TGTGCCAGCAGTTACTCGAGCGGGAGTGGACGATATGAGCAGTTCTTC
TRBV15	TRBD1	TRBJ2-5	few	CATSRTGAYQETQYF	TGTGCCACCAGCAGAACAGGGGCGTACCAAGAGACCCAGTACTTC
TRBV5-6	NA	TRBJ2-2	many	CASSPYREGGTGELFF	TGTGCCAGCAGCCCGTATCGTGAGGGCGGCACCGGGGAGCTGTTTTTT
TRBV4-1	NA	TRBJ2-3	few	CASSQRHGADTQYF	TGCGCCAGCAGCCAAAGGCACGGGGCGGATACGCAGTATTTT
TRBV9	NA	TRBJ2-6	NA	CASSPGRGGANVLTF	TGTGCCAGCAGCCCCGGCCGGGGCGGGGCCAACGTCCTGACTTTC
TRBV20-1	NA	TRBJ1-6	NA	CSAPQGVVSPLHF	TGCAGTGCACCCCAGGGTGTCGTTTCACCCCTCCACTTT
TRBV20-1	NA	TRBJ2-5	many	CSARPPRQEETQYF	TGCAGTGCTAGACCTCCCCGACAGGAAGAGACCCAGTACTTC
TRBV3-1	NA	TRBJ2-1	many	CASSQSGLHEQFF	TGTGCCAGCAGCCAATCGGGACTCCATGAGCAGTTCTTC
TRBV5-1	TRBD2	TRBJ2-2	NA	CASSPQPGLANTGELFF	TGCGCCAGCAGCCCGCAACCGGGACTAGCCAACACCGGGGAGCTGTTTTTT
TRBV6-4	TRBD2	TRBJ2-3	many	CASSRTSGGAGDTQYF	TGTGCCAGCAGCCGGACTAGCGGGGGGGCCGGAGATACGCAGTATTTT
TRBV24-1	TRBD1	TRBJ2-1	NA	CATSEGQGWDNEQFF	TGTGCCACCAGTGAGGGACAGGGGTGGGACAATGAGCAGTTCTTC
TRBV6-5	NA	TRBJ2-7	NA	CASSSQTGGYYEQYF	TGTGCCAGCAGTTCCCAGACTGGGGGTTACTACGAGCAGTACTTC
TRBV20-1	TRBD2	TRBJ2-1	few	CSARVLAGSTYNEQFF	TGCAGTGCTAGAGTACTAGCGGGTTCCACCTACAATGAGCAGTTCTTC
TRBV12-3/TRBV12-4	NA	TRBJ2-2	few	CASRVRRPGELFF	TGTGCCAGCAGGGTTAGGAGGCCCGGGGAGCTGTTTTTT
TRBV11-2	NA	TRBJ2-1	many	CASSPRTDFYNEQFF	TGTGCCAGCAGCCCCAGGACAGATTTCTACAATGAGCAGTTCTTC
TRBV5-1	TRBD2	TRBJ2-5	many	CASSSPSGGQETQYF	TGCGCCAGCAGCTCTCCTAGCGGGGGACAAGAGACCCAGTACTTC
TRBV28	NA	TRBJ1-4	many	CASSFDRTNEKLFF	TGTGCCAGCAGTTTTGACAGAACTAATGAAAAACTGTTTTTT
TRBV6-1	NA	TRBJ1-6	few	CASMASGASPLHF	TGTGCCAGCATGGCTTCAGGGGCTTCACCCCTCCACTTT
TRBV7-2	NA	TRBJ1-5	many	CASSLGVYQPQHF	TGTGCCAGCAGCCTAGGGGTGTACCAGCCCCAGCATTTT
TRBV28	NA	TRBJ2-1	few	CASSLVGGGVWNEQFF	TGTGCCAGCAGTTTAGTAGGGGGTGGGGTGTGGAATGAGCAGTTCTTC
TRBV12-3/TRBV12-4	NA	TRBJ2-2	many	CASSPGRGQTGELFF	TGTGCCAGCAGCCCCGGCAGGGGCCAGACCGGGGAGCTGTTTTTT
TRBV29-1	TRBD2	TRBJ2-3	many	CSVAGLPSSTDTQYF	TGCAGCGTTGCGGGACTACCATCTAGCACAGATACGCAGTATTTT
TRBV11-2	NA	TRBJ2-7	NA	CASSLADRYEQYF	TGTGCCAGCAGCTTGGCGGACCGTTACGAGCAGTACTTC
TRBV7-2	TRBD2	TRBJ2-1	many	CASSLVGSGLRSEQFF	TGTGCCAGCAGCTTAGTTGGTAGCGGGCTACGAAGTGAGCAGTTCTTC
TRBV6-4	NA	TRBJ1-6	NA	CASSDRGYSPLHF	TGTGCCAGCAGTGACAGGGGTTATTCACCCCTCCACTTT
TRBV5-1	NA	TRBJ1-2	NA	CASSWDMYGYTF	TGCGCCAGCAGCTGGGACATGTATGGCTACACCTTC
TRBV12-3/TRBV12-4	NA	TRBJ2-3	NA	CASSPSHSSTDTQYF	TGTGCCAGCAGTCCAAGTCACTCCAGCACAGATACGCAGTATTTT
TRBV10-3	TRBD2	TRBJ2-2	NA	CAISEGLAGGTNTGELFF	TGTGCCATCAGTGAGGGACTAGCGGGAGGCACGAACACCGGGGAGCTGTTTTTT
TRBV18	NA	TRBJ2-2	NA	CASSIRRLNTGELFF	TGTGCCAGCTCTATCAGACGGTTAAACACCGGGGAGCTGTTTTTT
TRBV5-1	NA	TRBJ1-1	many	CASSPTSLGWDTEAFF	TGCGCCAGCAGCCCGACCAGTCTTGGGTGGGACACTGAAGCTTTCTTT
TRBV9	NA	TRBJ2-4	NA	CASTKGGGASENIQYF	TGTGCCAGCACCAAAGGGGGGGGGGCTAGTGAAAACATTCAGTACTTC
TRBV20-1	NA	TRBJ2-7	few	CSARPRQPSYEQYF	TGCAGTGCTAGACCACGACAGCCCTCCTACGAGCAGTACTTC